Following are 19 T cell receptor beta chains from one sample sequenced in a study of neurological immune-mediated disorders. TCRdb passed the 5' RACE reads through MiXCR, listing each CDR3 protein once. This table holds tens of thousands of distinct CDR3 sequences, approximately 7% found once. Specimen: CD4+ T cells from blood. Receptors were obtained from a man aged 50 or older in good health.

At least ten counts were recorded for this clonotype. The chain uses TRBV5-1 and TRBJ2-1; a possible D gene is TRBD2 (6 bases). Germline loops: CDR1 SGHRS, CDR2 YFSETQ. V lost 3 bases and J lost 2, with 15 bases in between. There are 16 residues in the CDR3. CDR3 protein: CASSSSRLGAYNEQFF. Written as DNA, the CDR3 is TGCGCCAGCAGCTCCTCCCGACTAGGCGCCTACAATGAGCAGTTCTTC.

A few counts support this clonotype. This CDR3 is CASSRTSGRAGYEQYF. For the CDR3, the DNA is TGTGCCAGCAGCAGAACTAGCGGGAGGGCCGGGTACGAGCAGTACTTC. This chain uses TRBV5-4 with TRBJ2-7; TRBD2 matches at 13 bases. The CDR3 runs to 16 residues. Trimming cost V 4 bases and J 4 bases; bases outside gene matches: 8. CDR1 is SGHNT, CDR2 YYREEE, per germline (reference sequence).

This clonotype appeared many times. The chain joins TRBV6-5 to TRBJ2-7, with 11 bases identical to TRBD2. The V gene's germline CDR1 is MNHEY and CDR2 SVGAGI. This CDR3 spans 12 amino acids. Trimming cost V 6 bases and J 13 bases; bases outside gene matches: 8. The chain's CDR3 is CASRTGTSGYYF. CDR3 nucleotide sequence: TGTGCCAGCAGAACCGGGACTAGCGGTTACTACTTC.

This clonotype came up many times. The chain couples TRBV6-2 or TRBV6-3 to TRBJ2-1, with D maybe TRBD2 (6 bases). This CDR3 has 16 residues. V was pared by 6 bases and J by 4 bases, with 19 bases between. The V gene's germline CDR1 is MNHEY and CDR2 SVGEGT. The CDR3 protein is CASRTGGSGLYNEQFF. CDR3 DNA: TGTGCCAGCAGAACCGGCGGTAGCGGACTTTACAATGAGCAGTTCTTC.

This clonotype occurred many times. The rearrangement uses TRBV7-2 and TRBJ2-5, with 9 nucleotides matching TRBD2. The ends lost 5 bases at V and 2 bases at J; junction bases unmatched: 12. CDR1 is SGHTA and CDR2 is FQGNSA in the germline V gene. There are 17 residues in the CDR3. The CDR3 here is CASSRVLGLAIQETQYF. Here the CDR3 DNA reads TGTGCCAGCAGCCGCGTTTTGGGACTAGCAATTCAAGAGACCCAGTACTTC.

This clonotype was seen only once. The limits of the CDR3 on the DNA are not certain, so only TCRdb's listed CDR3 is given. CDR3 sequence: CASSFYICSATGGSETQYF. This chain uses TRBV5-1 with TRBJ2-5; TRBD1 is the table's D call, not checked against the DNA. Per germline, CDR1 SGHRS and CDR2 YFSETQ. Termini included, the CDR3 measures 19 amino acids.

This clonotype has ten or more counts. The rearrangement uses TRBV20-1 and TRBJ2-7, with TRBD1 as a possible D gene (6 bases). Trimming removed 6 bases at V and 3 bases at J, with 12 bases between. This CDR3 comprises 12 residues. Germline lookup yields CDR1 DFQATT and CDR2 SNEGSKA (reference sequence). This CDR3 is CSAPDSNYEQYF. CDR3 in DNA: TGCAGTGCCCCGGACAGCAACTACGAGCAGTACTTC.

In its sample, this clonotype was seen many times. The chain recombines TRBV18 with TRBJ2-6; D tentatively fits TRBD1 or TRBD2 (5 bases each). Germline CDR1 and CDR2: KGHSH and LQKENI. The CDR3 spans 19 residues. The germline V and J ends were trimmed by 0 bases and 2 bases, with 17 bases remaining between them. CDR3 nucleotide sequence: TGTGCCAGCTCACCACCGTTATCCGGGGCAAGACCTGGGGCCAACGTCCTGACTTTC. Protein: CASSPPLSGARPGANVLTF.

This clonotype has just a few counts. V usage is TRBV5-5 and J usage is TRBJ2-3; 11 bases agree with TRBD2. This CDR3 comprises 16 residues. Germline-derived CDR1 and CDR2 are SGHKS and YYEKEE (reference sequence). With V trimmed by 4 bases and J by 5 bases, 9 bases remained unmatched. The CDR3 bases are TGTGCCAGCAGCCGAGAGCTAGCGGGAGGTCGAGATACGCAGTATTTT. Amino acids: CASSRELAGGRDTQYF.

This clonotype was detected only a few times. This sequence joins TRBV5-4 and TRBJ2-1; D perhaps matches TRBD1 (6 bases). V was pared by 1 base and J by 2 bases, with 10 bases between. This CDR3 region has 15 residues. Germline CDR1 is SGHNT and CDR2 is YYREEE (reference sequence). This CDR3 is CASSLRQGTYNEQFF. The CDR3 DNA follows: TGTGCCAGCAGCTTGCGGCAGGGGACCTACAATGAGCAGTTCTTC.

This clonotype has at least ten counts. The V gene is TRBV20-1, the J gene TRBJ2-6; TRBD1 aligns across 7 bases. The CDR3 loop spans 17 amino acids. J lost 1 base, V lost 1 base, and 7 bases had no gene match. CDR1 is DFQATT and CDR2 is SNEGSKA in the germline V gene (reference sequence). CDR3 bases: TGCAGTGCTAGAGGGCGACAGGGCCGTTCTGGGGCCAACGTCCTGACTTTC. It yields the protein CSARGRQGRSGANVLTF.

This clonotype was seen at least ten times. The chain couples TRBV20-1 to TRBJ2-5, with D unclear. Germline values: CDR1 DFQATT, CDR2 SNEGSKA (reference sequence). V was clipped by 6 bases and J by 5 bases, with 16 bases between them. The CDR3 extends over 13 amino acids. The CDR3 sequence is CSASGMVQETQYF. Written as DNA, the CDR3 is TGCAGTGCCTCCGGTATGGTTCAGGAGACCCAGTACTTC.

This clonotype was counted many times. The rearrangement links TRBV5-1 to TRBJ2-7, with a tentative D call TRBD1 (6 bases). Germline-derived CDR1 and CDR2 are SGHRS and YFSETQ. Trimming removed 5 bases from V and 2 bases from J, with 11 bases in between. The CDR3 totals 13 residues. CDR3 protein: CASRSPGAYEQYF. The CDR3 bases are TGCGCCAGCAGAAGCCCAGGGGCCTACGAGCAGTACTTC.

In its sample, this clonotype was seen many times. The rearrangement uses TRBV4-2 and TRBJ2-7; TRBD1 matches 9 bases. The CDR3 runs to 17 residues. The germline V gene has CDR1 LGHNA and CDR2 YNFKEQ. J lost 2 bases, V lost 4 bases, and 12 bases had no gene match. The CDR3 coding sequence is TGTGCCAGCAGCCGCGAAACGGGGACAGGGTTTCCCTACGAGCAGTACTTC. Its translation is CASSRETGTGFPYEQYF.

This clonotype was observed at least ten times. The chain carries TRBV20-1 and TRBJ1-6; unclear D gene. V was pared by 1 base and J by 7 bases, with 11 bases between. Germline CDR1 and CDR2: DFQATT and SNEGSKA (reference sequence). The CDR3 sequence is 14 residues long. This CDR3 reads CSARVVTDNSPLHF. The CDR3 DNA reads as TGCAGTGCTAGAGTTGTTACAGACAATTCACCCCTCCACTTT.

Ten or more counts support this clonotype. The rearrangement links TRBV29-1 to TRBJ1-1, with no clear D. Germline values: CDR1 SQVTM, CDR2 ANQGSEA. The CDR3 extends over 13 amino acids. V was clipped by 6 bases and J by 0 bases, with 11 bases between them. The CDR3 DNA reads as TGCAGCGTAGAGGGTAAGATGAACACTGAAGCTTTCTTT. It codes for CSVEGKMNTEAFF.

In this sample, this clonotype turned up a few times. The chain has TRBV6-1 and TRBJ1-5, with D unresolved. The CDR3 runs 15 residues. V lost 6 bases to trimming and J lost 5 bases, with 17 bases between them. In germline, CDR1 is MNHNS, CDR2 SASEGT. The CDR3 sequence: CASRGSVLTYQPQHF. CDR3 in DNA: TGTGCCAGCAGGGGGTCGGTTTTGACGTATCAGCCCCAGCATTTT.

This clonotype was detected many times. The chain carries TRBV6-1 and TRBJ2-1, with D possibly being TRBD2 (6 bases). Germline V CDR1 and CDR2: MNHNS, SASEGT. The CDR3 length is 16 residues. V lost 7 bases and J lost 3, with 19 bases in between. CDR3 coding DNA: TGTGCCAGCAACACCCGGGGACTTTTCATCTACAATGAGCAGTTCTTC. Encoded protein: CASNTRGLFIYNEQFF.

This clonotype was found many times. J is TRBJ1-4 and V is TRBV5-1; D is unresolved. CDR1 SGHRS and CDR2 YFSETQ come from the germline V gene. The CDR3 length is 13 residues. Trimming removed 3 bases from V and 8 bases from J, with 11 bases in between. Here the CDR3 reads CASSSSRKEKLFF. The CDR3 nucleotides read TGCGCCAGCAGCTCCTCCAGGAAGGAAAAACTGTTTTTT.